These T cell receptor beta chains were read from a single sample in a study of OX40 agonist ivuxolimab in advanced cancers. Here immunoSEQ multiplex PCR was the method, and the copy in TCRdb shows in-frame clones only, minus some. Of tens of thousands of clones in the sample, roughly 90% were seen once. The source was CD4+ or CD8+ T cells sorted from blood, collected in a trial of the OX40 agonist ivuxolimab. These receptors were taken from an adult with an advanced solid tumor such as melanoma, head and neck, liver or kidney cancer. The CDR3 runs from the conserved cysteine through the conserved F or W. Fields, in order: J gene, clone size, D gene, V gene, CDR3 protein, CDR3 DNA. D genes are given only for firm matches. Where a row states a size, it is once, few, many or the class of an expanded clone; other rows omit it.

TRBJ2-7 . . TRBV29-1 CSVEKSSYEQYF TGCAGCGTTGAAAAGAGCTCCTACGAGCAGTACTTC
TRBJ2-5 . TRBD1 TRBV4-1 CASSQVDREEETQYF TGCGCCAGCAGCCAAGTGGACAGGGAAGAAGAGACCCAGTACTTC
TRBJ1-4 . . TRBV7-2 CASGADAGFEKLFF TGTGCCAGCGGGGCAGACGCTGGTTTTGAAAAACTGTTTTTT
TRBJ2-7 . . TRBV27 CASSYMGGGGYEQYF TGTGCCAGCAGTTACATGGGCGGGGGCGGATACGAGCAGTACTTC
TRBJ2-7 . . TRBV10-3 CAISEEQGSYEQYF TGTGCCATCAGTGAGGAACAGGGCTCCTACGAGCAGTACTTC
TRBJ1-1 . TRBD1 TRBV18 CASSPTGTGGEAFF TGTGCCAGCTCACCTACCGGGACAGGGGGTGAAGCTTTCTTT
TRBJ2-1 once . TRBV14 CASSQDYWDEQFF TGTGCCAGCAGCCAAGATTACTGGGATGAGCAGTTCTTC
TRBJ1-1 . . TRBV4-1 CASSRPREIYTEAFF TGCGCCAGCAGCCGCCCTCGAGAGATTTACACTGAAGCTTTCTTT
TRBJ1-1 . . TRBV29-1 CSFNTANTEAFF TGCAGCTTCAACACTGCGAACACTGAAGCTTTCTTT
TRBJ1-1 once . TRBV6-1 CASSWDGGADTEAFF TGTGCCAGCAGCTGGGACGGGGGGGCGGACACTGAAGCTTTCTTT